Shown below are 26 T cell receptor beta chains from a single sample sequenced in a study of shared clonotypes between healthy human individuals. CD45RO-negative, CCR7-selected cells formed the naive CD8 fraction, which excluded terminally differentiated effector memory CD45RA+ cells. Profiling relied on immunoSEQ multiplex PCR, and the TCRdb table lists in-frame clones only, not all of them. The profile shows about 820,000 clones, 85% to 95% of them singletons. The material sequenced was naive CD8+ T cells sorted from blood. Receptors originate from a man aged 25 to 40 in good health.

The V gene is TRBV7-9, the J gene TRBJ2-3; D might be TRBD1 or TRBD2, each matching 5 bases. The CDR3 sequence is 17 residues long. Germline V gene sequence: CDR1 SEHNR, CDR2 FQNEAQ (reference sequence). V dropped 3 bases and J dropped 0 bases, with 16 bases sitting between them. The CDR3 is CASSFYPGPSSTDTQYF. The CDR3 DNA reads TGTGCCAGCAGCTTCTACCCGGGACCATCGAGCACAGATACGCAGTATTTT.

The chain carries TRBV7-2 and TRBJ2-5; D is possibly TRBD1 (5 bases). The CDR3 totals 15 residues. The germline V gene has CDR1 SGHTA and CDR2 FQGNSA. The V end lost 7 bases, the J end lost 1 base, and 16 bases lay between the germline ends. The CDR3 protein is CASIKRGWSQETQYF. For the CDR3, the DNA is TGTGCCAGCATAAAAAGGGGATGGAGCCAAGAGACCCAGTACTTC.

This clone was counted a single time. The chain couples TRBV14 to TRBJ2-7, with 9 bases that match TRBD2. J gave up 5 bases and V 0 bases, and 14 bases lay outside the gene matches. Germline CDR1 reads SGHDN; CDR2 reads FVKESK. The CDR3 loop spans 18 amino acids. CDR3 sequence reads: CASSQDGMWREGRDEQYF. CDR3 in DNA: TGTGCCAGCAGCCAAGATGGGATGTGGCGGGAGGGCCGAGACGAGCAGTACTTC.

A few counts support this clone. This CDR3 is CASSLSSGRGASYEQYF. The CDR3 coding sequence is TGTGCCAGCAGCTTAAGCAGCGGGCGCGGGGCCTCCTACGAGCAGTACTTC. The gene calls are TRBV7-4 and TRBJ2-7, with D possibly being TRBD2 (6 bases). CDR1 and CDR2 (germline): SGHVT, SQSDAQ. Trimming took off 2 bases at V and 0 bases at J, with 17 bases between the two ends. This CDR3 comprises 17 residues.

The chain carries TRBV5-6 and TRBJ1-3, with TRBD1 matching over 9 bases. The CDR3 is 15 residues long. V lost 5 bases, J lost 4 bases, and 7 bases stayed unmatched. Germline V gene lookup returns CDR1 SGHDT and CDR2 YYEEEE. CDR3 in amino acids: CASSFGQGKGNTIYF. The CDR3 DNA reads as TGTGCCAGCAGTTTTGGACAGGGGAAAGGAAACACCATATATTTT.

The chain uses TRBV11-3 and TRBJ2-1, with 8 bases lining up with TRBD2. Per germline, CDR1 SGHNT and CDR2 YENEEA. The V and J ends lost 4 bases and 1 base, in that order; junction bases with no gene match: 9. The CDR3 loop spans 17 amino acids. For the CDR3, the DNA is TGTGCCAGCAGCTCCCGACGGGAGGGCAAGTCCTACAATGAGCAGTTCTTC. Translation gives CASSSRREGKSYNEQFF.

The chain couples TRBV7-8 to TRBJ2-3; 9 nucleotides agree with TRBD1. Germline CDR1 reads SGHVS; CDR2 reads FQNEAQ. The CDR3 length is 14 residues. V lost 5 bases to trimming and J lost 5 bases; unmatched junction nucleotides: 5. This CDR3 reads CASSKNRGLDTQYF. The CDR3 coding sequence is TGTGCCAGCAGCAAGAACAGGGGGCTAGATACGCAGTATTTT.

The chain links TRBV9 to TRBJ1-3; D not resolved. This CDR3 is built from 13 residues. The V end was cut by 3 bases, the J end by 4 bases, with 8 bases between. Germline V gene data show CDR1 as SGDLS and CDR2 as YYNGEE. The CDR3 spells CASSDSAGNTIYF. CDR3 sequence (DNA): TGTGCCAGCAGCGACTCGGCGGGAAACACCATATATTTT.

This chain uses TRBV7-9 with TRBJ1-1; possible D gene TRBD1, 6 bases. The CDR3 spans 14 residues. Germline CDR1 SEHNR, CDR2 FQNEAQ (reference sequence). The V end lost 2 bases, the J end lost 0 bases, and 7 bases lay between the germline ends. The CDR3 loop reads CASSLKGVNTEAFF. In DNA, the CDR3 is TGTGCCAGCAGCTTAAAGGGGGTGAACACTGAAGCTTTCTTT.

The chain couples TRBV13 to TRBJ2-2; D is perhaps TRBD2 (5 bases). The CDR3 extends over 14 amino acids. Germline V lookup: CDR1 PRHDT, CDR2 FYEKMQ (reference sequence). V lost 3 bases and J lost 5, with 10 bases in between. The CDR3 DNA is TGTGCCAGCAGCTTCCTTCTAGCAACCGGGGAGCTGTTTTTT. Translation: CASSFLLATGELFF.

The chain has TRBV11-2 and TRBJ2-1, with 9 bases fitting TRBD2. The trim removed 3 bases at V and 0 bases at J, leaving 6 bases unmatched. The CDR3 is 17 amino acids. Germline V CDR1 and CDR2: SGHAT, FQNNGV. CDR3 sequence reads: CASSFPSSGSSYNEQFF. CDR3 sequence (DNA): TGTGCCAGCAGCTTCCCGAGTAGCGGGAGCTCCTACAATGAGCAGTTCTTC.

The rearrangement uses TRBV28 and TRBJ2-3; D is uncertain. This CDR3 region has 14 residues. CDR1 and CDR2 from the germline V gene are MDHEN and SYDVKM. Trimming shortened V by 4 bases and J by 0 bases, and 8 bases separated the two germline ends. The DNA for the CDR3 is TGTGCCAGCAGTTCCCGGGCTAGCACAGATACGCAGTATTTT. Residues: CASSSRASTDTQYF. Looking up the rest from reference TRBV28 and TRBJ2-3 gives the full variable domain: DVKVTQSSRYLVKRTGEKVFLECVQDMDHENMFWYRQDPGLGLRLIYFSYDVKMKEKGDIPEGYSVSREKKERFSLILESASTNQTSMYLCASSSRASTDTQYFGPGTRLTVL.

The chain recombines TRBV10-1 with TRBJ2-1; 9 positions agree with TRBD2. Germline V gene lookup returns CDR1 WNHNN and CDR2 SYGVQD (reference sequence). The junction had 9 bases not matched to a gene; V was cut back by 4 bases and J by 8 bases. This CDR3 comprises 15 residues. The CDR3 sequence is CASSARLAVLDEQFF. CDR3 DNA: TGCGCCAGCAGTGCTAGACTAGCGGTTTTGGATGAGCAGTTCTTC.

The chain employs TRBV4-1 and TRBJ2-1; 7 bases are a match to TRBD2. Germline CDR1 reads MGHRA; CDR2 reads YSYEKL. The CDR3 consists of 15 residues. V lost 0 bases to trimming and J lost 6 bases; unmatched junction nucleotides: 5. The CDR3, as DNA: TGCGCCAGCAGCCAAGAATGGGGGGGTTTCAATGAGCAGTTCTTC. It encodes CASSQEWGGFNEQFF.

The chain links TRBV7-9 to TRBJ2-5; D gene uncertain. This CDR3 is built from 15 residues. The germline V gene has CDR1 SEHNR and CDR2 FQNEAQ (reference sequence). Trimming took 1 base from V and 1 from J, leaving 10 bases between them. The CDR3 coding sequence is TGTGCCAGCAGCTTAGTGTCCTCGTTCCAAGAGACCCAGTACTTC. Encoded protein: CASSLVSSFQETQYF.

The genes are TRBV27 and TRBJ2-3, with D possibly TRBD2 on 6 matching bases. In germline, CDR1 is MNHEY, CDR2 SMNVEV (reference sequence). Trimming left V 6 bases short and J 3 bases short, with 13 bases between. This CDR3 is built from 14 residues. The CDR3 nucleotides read TGTGCCAGCAGCGTGGGAGGAAGGACAGATACGCAGTATTTT. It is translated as CASSVGGRTDTQYF.

CDR3 DNA: TGTGCCAGCAGCCACCACAGGAATGGAAACACCATATATTTT. Residues: CASSHHRNGNTIYF. The chain is built from TRBV5-4 and TRBJ1-3; D is perhaps TRBD1 (5 bases). Germline V gene lookup returns CDR1 SGHNT and CDR2 YYREEE (reference sequence). Between the trimmed V and J ends, which lost 4 bases and 3 bases, there was a span of 11 bases. There are 14 residues in the CDR3.

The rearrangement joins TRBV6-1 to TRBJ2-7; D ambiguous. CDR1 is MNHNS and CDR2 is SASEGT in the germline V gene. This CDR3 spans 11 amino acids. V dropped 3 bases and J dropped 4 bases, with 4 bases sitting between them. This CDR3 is CASSDYYEQYF. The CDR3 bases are TGTGCCAGCAGTGATTATTACGAGCAGTACTTC.

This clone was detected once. The chain's CDR3 is CASSHSVPGNEQFF. CDR3 sequence (DNA): TGCGCCAGCAGCCACAGCGTCCCCGGGAATGAGCAGTTCTTC. The chain uses TRBV4-1 and TRBJ2-1; unclear D gene. There are 14 residues in the CDR3. Germline CDR1 and CDR2: MGHRA and YSYEKL. Trimming took off 3 bases at V and 7 bases at J, with 13 bases between the two ends.

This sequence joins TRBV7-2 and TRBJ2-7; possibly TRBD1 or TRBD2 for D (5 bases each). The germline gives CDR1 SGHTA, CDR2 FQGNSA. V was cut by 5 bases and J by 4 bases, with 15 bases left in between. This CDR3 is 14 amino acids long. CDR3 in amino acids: CASSPTVGAYEQYF. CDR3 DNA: TGTGCCAGCAGCCCCACAGTCGGGGCTTACGAGCAGTACTTC.

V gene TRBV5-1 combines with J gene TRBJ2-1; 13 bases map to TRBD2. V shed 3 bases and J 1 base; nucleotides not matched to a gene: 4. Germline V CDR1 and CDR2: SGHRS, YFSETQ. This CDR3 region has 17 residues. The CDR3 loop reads CASSSGLAGWSYNEQFF. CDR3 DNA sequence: TGCGCCAGCAGCTCGGGACTAGCGGGATGGTCCTACAATGAGCAGTTCTTC. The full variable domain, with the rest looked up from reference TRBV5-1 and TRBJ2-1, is KAGVTQTPRYLIKTRGQQVTLSCSPISGHRSVSWYQQTPGQGLQFLFEYFSETQRNKGNFPGRFSGRQFSNSRSEMNVSTLELGDSALYLCASSSGLAGWSYNEQFFGPGTRLTVL.

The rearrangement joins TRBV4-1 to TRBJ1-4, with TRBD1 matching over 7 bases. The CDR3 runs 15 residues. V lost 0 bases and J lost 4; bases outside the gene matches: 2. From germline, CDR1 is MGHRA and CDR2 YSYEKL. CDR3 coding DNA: TGCGCCAGCAGCCAAGACGCAGGGGGTAATGAAAAACTGTTTTTT. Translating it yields CASSQDAGGNEKLFF.

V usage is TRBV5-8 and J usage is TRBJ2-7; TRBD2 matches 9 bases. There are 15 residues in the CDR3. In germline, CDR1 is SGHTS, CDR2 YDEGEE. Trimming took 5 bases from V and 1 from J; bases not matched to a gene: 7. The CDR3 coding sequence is TGTGCCAGCAGAACGACTAGCGGACCTTCCTACGAGCAGTACTTC. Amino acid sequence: CASRTTSGPSYEQYF.

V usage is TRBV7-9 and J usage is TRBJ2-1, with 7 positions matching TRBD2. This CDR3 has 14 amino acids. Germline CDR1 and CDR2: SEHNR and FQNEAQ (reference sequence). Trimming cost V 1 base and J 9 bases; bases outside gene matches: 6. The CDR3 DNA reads TGTGCCAGCAGCTTAGTCGCGGGGGTTTCTGAGCAGTTCTTC. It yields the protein CASSLVAGVSEQFF.

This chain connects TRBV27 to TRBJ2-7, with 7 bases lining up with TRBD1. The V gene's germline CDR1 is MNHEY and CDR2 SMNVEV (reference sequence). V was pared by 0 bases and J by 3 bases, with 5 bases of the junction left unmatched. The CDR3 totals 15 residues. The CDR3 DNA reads TGTGCCAGCAGTTTATCCCGAGACAGGGTCTACGAGCAGTACTTC. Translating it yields CASSLSRDRVYEQYF.

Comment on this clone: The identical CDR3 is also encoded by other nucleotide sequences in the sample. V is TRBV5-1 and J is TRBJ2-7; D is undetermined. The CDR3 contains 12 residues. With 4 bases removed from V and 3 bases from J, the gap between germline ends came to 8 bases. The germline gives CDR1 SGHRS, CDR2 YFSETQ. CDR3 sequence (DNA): TGCGCCAGCAGCCTAGAAAGCTACGAGCAGTACTTC. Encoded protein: CASSLESYEQYF.